Listed here is a single TCR beta chain. This specimen comes from a study of blood T cells in healthy people across ages. The germline V and J ends were trimmed by 1 base and 1 base, with 10 bases remaining between them. The CDR3 runs 15 residues. Germline V CDR1 and CDR2: SGHVS, FQNEAQ. A second PCR, run for about 7 to 11 cycles, used a sample-barcoded 5' primer plus a J-beta primer mix. TCRdb called the 5' RACE reads again in MiXCR, with one record for every CDR3 protein. The top ten hold 9.5% to 13% of the sample, which has approximately 960,000 distinct CDR3 sequences, roughly 29% seen once. The data also belong to a second study, concerning T cells of mothers and their children.

This TCR was sampled from a woman between 40 and 55 years old in good health. The sample consisted of blood. The chain recombines TRBV7-8 with TRBJ1-1; no clear D gene. For the CDR3, the DNA is TGTGCCAGCAGCTTAGATCGTGGACGGAACACTGAAGCTTTCTTT. It encodes CASSLDRGRNTEAFF.